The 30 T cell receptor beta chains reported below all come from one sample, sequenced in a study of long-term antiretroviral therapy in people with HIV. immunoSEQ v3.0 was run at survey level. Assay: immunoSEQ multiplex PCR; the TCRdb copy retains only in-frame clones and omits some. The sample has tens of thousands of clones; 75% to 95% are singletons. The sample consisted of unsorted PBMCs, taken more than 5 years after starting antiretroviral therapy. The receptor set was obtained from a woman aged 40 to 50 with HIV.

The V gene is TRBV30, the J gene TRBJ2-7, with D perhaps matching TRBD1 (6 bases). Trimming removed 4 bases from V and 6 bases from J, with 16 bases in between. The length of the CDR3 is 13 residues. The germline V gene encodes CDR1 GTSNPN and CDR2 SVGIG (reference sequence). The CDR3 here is CAWNRAVQVEQYF. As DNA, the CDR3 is TGTGCCTGGAACAGGGCGGTTCAGGTCGAGCAGTACTTC.

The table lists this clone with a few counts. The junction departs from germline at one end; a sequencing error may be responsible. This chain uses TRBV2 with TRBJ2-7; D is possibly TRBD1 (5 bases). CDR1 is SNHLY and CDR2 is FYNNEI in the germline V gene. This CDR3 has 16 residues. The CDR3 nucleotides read TGTGCCAGCGAAGACAATCTGGCAGGGATCTCCAACGAGCAGTACTTC. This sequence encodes CASEDNLAGISNEQYF.

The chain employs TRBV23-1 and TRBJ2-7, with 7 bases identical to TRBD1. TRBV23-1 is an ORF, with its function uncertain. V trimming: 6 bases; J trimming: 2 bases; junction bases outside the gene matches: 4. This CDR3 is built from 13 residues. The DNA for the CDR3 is TGCGCCAGCAGATTGGACAGGACCTACGAGCAGTACTTC. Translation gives CASRLDRTYEQYF.

CDR3 nucleotide sequence: TGCGCCAGCAGCATACAGAACTCAATGAACACTGAAGCTTTCTTT. Encoded protein: CASSIQNSMNTEAFF. The chain has TRBV5-1 and TRBJ1-1, with D unclear. CDR1 is SGHRS and CDR2 is YFSETQ in the germline V gene. Trimming took 4 bases from V and 0 from J, leaving 13 bases between them. The CDR3 has 15 residues.

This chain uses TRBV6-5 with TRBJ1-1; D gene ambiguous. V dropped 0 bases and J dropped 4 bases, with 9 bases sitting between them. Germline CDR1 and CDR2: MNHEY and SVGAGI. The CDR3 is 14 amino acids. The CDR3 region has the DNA TGTGCCAGCAGTTACTCCGGCAGGAGCACTGAAGCTTTCTTT. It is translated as CASSYSGRSTEAFF.

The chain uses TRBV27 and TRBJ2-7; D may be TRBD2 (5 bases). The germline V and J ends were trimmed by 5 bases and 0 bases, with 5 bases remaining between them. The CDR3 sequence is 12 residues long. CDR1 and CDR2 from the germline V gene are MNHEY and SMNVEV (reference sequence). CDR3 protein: CASSSGSYEQYF. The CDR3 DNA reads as TGTGCCAGCAGTAGCGGCTCCTACGAGCAGTACTTC.

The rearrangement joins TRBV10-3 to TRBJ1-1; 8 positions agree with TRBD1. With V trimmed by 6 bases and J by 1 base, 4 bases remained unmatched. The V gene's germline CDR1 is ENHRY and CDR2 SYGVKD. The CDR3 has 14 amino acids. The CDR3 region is CAISRTGSNTEAFF. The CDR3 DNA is TGTGCCATCAGCCGGACAGGGTCGAACACTGAAGCTTTCTTT.

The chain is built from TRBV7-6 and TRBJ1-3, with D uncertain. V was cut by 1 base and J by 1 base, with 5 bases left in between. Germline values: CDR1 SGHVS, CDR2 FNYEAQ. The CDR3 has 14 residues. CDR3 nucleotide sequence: TGTGCCAGCAGCTTAGGGGGTTCTGGAAACACCATATATTTT. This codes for CASSLGGSGNTIYF.

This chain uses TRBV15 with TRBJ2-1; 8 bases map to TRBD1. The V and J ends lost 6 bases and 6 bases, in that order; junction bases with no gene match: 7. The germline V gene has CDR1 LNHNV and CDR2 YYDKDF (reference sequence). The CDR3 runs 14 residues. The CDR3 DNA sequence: TGTGCCACCAGAGGGGGGACAGGTCTCAATGAGCAGTTCTTC. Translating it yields CATRGGTGLNEQFF.

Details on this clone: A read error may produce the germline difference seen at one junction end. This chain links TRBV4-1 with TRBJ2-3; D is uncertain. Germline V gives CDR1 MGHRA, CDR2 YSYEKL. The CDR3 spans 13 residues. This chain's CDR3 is CASRQDLANTQYF. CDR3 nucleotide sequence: TGCGCCAGCAGACAAGATCTCGCAAATACGCAGTATTTT.

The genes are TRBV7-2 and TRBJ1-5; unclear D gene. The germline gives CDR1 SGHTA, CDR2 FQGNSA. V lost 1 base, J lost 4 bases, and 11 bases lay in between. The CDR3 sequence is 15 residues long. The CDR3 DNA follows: TGTGCCAGCAGCTTAGGTGTCCGAGAGAATCAGCCCCAGCATTTT. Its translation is CASSLGVRENQPQHF.

CDR3 sequence reads: CASSKWGHSYEQYF. CDR3 DNA sequence: TGTGCCAGCAGTAAATGGGGACACTCCTACGAGCAGTACTTC. This chain links TRBV25-1 with TRBJ2-7; tentative D call: TRBD1 (6 bases). The CDR3 runs 14 residues. V was clipped by 5 bases and J by 0 bases, with 11 bases between them. Germline V gives CDR1 MGHDK, CDR2 SYGVNS.

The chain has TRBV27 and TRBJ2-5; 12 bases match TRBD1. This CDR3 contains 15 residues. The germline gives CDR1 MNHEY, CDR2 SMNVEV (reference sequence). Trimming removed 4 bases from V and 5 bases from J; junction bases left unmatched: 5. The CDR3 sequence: CASSSGTGGVETQYF. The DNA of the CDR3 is TGTGCCAGCAGTTCTGGGACAGGGGGCGTCGAGACCCAGTACTTC.

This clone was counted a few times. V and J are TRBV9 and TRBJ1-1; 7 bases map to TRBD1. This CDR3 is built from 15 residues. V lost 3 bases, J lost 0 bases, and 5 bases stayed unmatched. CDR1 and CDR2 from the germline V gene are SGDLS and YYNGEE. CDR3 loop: CASSGQQGMNTEAFF. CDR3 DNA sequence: TGTGCCAGCAGCGGCCAACAGGGGATGAACACTGAAGCTTTCTTT.

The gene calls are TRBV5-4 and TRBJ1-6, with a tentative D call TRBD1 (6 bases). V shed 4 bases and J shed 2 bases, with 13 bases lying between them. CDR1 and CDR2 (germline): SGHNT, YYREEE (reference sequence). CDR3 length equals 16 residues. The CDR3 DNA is TGTGCCAGCAGCCTGTCGGGGGGCACCTATAATTCACCCCTCCACTTT. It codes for CASSLSGGTYNSPLHF.

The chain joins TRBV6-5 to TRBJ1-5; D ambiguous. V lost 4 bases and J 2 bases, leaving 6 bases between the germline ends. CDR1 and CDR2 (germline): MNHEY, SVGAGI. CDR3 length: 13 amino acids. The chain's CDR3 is CASSWDGNQPQHF. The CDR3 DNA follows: TGTGCCAGCAGTTGGGATGGCAATCAGCCCCAGCATTTT.

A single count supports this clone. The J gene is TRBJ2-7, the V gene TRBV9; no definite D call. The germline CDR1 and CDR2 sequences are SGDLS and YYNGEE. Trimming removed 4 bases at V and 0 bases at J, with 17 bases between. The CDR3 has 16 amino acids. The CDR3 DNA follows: TGTGCCAGCAGCCGTCAAACGGCGGCAAACTCCTACGAGCAGTACTTC. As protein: CASSRQTAANSYEQYF.

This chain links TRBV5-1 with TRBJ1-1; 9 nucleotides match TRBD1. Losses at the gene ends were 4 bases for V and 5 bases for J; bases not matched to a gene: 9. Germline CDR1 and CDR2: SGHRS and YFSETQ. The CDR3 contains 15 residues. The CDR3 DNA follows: TGCGCCAGCAGCGCCCGGGACAGGGTCGGAACTGAAGCTTTCTTT. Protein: CASSARDRVGTEAFF.

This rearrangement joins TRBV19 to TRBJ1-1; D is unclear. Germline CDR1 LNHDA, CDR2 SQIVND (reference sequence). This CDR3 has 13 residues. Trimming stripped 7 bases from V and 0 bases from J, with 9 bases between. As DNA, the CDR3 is TGTGCCAGTAAAGCAGTCCTGAACACTGAAGCTTTCTTT. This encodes CASKAVLNTEAFF.

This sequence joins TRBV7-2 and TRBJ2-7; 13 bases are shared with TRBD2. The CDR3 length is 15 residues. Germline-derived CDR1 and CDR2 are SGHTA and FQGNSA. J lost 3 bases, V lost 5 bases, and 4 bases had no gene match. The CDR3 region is CASSDGLAGVYEQYF. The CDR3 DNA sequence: TGTGCCAGCAGCGACGGACTAGCGGGGGTCTACGAGCAGTACTTC.

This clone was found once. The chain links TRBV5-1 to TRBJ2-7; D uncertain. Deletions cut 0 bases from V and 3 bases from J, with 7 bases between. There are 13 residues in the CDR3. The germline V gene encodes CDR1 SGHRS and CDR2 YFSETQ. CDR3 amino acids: CASSLAVSYEQYF. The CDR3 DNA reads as TGCGCCAGCAGCTTGGCCGTGAGCTACGAGCAGTACTTC.

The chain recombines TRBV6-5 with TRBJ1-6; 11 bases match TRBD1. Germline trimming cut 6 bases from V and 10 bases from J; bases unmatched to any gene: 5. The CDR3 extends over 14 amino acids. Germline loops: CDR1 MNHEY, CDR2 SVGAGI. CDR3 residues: CASRLDRGQSPLHF. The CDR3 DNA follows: TGTGCCAGCAGATTGGACAGGGGGCAATCACCCCTCCACTTT.

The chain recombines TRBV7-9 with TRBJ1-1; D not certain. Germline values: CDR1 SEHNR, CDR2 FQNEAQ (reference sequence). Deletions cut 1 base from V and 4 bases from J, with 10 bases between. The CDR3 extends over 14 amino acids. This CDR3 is CASSLGEPSTEAFF. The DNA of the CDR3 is TGTGCCAGCAGCTTAGGGGAACCCAGCACTGAAGCTTTCTTT.

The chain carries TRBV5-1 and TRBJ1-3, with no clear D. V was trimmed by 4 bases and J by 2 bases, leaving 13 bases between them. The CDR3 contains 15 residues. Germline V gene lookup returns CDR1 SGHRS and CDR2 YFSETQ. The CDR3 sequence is CASSRGQPAGNTIYF. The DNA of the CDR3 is TGCGCCAGCAGCCGAGGGCAGCCGGCTGGAAACACCATATATTTT.

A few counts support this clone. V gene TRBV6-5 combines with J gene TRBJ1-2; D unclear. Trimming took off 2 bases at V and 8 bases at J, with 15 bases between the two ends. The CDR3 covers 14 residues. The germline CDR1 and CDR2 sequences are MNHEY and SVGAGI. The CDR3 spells CASSYLGFMRGYTF. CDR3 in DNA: TGTGCCAGCAGTTACCTGGGTTTTATGAGAGGCTACACCTTC.

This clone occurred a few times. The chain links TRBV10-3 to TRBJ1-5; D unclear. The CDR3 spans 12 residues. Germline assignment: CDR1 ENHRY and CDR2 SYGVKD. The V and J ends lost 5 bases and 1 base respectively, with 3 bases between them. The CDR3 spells CAISSSNQPQHF. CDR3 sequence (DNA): TGTGCCATCAGTAGCAGCAATCAGCCCCAGCATTTT.

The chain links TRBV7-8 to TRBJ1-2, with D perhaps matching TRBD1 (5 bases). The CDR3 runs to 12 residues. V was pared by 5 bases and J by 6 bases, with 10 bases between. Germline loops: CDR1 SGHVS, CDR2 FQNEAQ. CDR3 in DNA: TGTGCCAGCAGCGTGCAGGGTAATGGCTACACCTTC. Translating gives CASSVQGNGYTF. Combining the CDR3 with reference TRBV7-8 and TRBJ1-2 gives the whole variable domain GAGVSQSPRYKVAKRGQDVALRCDPISGHVSLFWYQQALGQGPEFLTYFQNEAQLDKSGLPSDRFFAERPEGSVSTLKIQRTQQEDSAVYLCASSVQGNGYTFGSGTRLTVV.

The CDR3 loop reads CASSLDGRSLRAFF. The CDR3 bases are TGTGCCAGCAGCTTAGATGGGCGGTCTCTCAGAGCTTTCTTT. The rearrangement links TRBV11-2 to TRBJ1-1; D ambiguous. Germline V lookup: CDR1 SGHAT, CDR2 FQNNGV. This CDR3 is 14 amino acids long. The germline V and J ends were trimmed by 0 bases and 10 bases, with 15 bases remaining between them. Using reference TRBV11-2 and TRBJ1-1 for the parts outside the CDR3, the full variable domain is EAGVAQSPRYKIIEKRQSVAFWCNPISGHATLYWYQQILGQGPKLLIQFQNNGVVDDSQLPKDRFSAERLKGVDSTLKIQPAKLEDSAVYLCASSLDGRSLRAFFGQGTRLTVV.

The CDR3: CASSLKGQGASGELFF. CDR3 DNA: TGTGCCAGCTCACTGAAGGGACAGGGGGCATCCGGGGAGCTGTTTTTT. The rearrangement links TRBV18 to TRBJ2-2; 12 nucleotides agree with TRBD1. Germline V CDR1 and CDR2: KGHSH, LQKENI. The CDR3 is 16 amino acids. The V segment lost 4 bases and the J segment 6 bases; nucleotides outside the gene matches: 6.

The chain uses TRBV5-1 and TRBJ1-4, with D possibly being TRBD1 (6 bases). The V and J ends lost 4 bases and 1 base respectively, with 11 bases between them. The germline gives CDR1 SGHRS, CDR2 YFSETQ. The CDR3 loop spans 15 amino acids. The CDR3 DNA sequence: TGCGCCAGCAGCGCCACAGGGCAAACTAATGAAAAACTGTTTTTT. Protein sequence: CASSATGQTNEKLFF.